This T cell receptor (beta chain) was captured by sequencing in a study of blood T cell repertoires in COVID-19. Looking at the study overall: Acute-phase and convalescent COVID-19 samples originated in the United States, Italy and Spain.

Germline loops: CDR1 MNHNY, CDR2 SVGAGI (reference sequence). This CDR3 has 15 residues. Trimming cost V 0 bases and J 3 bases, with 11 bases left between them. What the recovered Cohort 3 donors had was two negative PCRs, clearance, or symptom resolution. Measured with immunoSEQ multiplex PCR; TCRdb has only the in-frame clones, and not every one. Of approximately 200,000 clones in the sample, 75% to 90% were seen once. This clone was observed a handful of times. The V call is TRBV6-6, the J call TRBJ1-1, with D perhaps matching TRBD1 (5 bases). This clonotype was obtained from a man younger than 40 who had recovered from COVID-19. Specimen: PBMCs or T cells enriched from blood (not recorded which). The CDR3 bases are TGTGCCAGCAGTTACTCCCCAGGGTGGGACACTGAAGCTTTCTTT. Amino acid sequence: CASSYSPGWDTEAFF.